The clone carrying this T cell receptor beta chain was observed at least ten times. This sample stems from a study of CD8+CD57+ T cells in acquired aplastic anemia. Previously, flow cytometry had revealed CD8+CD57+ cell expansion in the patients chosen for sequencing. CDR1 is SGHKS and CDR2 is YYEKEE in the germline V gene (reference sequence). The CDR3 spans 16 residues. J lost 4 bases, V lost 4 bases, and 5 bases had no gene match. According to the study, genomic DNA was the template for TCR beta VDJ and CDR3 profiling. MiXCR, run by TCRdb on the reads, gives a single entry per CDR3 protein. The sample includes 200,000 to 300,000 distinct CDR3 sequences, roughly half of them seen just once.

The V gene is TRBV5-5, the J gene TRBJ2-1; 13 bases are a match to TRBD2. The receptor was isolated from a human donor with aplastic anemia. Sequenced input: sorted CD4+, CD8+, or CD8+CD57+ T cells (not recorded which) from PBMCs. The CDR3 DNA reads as TGTGCCAGCAGCGGGACTAGCGGGAAGAAATACAATGAGCAGTTCTTC. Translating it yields CASSGTSGKKYNEQFF.